The clone carrying this T cell receptor (beta chain) was found many times. The antigen remains undetermined. The CDR3 is 14 amino acids. Germline-derived CDR1 and CDR2 are SGHTA and FQGNSA. Deletions cut 0 bases from V and 7 bases from J, with 9 bases between. TCRdb independently ran MiXCR on the reads; one entry per CDR3 protein. This table holds about 47,000 distinct CDR3 sequences, around 21% found once. The entry originates in a study of T cell repertoires in cytomegalovirus infection. Background on the study: It can be stated that public TCR beta signatures indicated CMV infection as well as a matching HLA type.

The study, taken as a whole, reports: Summed frequency of shared TCR beta families picked out CMV carriers who also had the relevant HLA. There were HLA-C-restricted CMV-specific TCR beta clonotypes dominating the ex vivo response.

This material consisted of CD8+ T cells from cultured PBMCs, taken from culture after CMV antigen stimulation. The chain employs TRBV7-2 and TRBJ1-4, with D unclear. This sequence originates from a human donor in good health (CMV status not recorded). Some clones in this sample may be carry-over from other donors' samples. The CDR3 DNA follows: TGTGCCAGCAGCTTAGCAGGGTTGGGTGAAAAACTGTTTTTT. Translated: CASSLAGLGEKLFF.